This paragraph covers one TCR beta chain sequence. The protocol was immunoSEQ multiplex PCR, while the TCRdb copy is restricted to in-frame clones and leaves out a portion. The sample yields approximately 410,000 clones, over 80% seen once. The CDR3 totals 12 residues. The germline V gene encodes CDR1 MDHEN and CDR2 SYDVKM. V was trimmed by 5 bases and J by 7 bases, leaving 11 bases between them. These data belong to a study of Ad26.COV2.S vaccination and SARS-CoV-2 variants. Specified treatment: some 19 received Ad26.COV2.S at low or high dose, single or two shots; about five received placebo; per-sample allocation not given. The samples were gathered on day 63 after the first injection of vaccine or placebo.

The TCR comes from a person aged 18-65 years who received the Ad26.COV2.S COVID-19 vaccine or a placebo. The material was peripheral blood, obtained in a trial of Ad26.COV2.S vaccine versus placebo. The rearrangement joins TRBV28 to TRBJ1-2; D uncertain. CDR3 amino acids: CASSPKVGGYTF. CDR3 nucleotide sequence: TGTGCCAGCAGTCCCAAAGTAGGTGGCTACACCTTC.